Listed here are 25 T cell receptor beta chains from one sample, sequenced in a study of breast tumors, draining lymph nodes, adjacent tissues. The lymph nodes were axillary draining lymph nodes from breast cancer patients. MiXCR was run by TCRdb on the multiplex PCR reads, yielding one entry per CDR3 protein. The sample lists around 150,000 distinct CDR3 sequences, approximately 20% occurring once. Sequenced input: axillary lymph node tissue. These receptors originate from a female donor with breast cancer. Some clones in this sample may be carry-over from other donors' samples.

The table lists this clonotype with many counts. The gene calls are TRBV29-1 and TRBJ2-1, with 11 bases lining up with TRBD2. In germline, CDR1 is SQVTM, CDR2 ANQGSEA. The length of the CDR3 is 14 residues. V trimming: 7 bases; J trimming: 3 bases; junction bases outside the gene matches: 5. This chain's CDR3 is CSAPGLADYNEQFF. The CDR3 DNA follows: TGCAGCGCTCCGGGACTAGCGGACTACAATGAGCAGTTCTTC.

This clonotype was observed at least ten times. The J gene is TRBJ1-4, the V gene TRBV27, with D unclear. The CDR3 runs 14 residues. Per germline, CDR1 MNHEY and CDR2 SMNVEV (reference sequence). Trimming stripped 6 bases from V and 3 bases from J, with 11 bases between. The CDR3 bases are TGTGCCAGCAGGGAGGACGTAGCTAATGAAAAACTGTTTTTT. This encodes CASREDVANEKLFF.

This clonotype was observed at least ten times. The chain recombines TRBV20-1 with TRBJ1-5, with TRBD1 identical over 10 bases. V was pared by 3 bases and J by 5 bases, with 10 bases of the junction left unmatched. This CDR3 comprises 16 residues. Germline lookup yields CDR1 DFQATT and CDR2 SNEGSKA (reference sequence). CDR3 in DNA: TGCAGTGCTAGCGAGCTGGGGGACAGGGGTCATCAGCCCCAGCATTTT. It codes for CSASELGDRGHQPQHF.

Ten or more counts support this clonotype. This chain uses TRBV20-1 with TRBJ2-7; D remains unclear. This CDR3 region has 14 residues. Germline CDR1 and CDR2: DFQATT and SNEGSKA (reference sequence). Trimming removed 0 bases from V and 3 bases from J, with 12 bases in between. In DNA form, the CDR3 reads TGCAGTGCTAGAGATCGCAGAACAGACTACGAGCAGTACTTC. It is translated as CSARDRRTDYEQYF.

This clonotype was observed at least ten times. The gene calls are TRBV6-5 and TRBJ2-1; 8 bases map to TRBD2. This CDR3 has 13 residues. Germline CDR1 is MNHEY and CDR2 is SVGAGI. The J segment lost 8 bases and the V segment lost 7 bases, leaving 7 bases of the junction unmatched. CDR3 region: CASINAGGHEQFF. CDR3 DNA: TGTGCCAGCATTAATGCGGGAGGCCATGAGCAGTTCTTC.

Many counts were recorded for this clonotype. CDR3 amino acids: CSAKLETQYF. CDR3 in DNA: TGCAGTGCGAAACTAGAGACCCAGTACTTC. This chain uses TRBV20-1 with TRBJ2-5; D unresolved. Germline CDR1 DFQATT, CDR2 SNEGSKA (reference sequence). V lost 6 bases to trimming and J lost 4 bases, with 6 bases between them. The CDR3 contains 10 residues.

This clonotype has a count of ten or more. The chain has TRBV11-2 and TRBJ2-3; 12 positions match TRBD2. The ends lost 3 bases at V and 1 base at J; junction bases unmatched: 2. The CDR3 spans 16 residues. Germline V gene sequence: CDR1 SGHAT, CDR2 FQNNGV. Here the CDR3 DNA reads TGTGCCAGCAGCTTTCTAGCGGGAGGGGGCACAGATACGCAGTATTTT. Residues: CASSFLAGGGTDTQYF.

This clonotype was recorded many times. The chain combines TRBV30 with TRBJ1-6; perhaps TRBD1 as D (6 bases). This CDR3 contains 16 residues. The germline gives CDR1 GTSNPN, CDR2 SVGIG (reference sequence). Trimming shortened V by 1 base and J by 6 bases, and 16 bases separated the two germline ends. CDR3 bases: TGTGCCTGGAGTGACCATACAGGGTCTCGTAATTCACCCCTCCACTTT. This codes for CAWSDHTGSRNSPLHF.

A note on this clonotype: A much larger clone differs from this one at a single base, so this may be a read error. The chain links TRBV7-9 to TRBJ1-4, with 11 nucleotides matching TRBD1. This CDR3 comprises 17 residues. Germline loops: CDR1 SEHNR, CDR2 FQNEAQ (reference sequence). The CDR3 loop is CASRPPLGQGGNERLFF. As DNA, the CDR3 is TGTGCCAGCAGGCCCCCTCTGGGACAGGGGGGGAATGAAAGACTGTTTTTT.

This clonotype was observed at least ten times. The chain couples TRBV29-1 to TRBJ2-1; 7 nucleotides line up with TRBD2. CDR1 and CDR2 (germline): SQVTM, ANQGSEA. J lost 1 base, V lost 5 bases, and 5 bases had no gene match. This CDR3 has 14 residues. The CDR3 nucleotides are TGCAGCGTTTACGCTAGCGGATCCTACAATGAGCAGTTCTTC. This translates into CSVYASGSYNEQFF.

This clonotype appeared many times. V usage is TRBV6-5 and J usage is TRBJ2-7; the D is unclear. The CDR3 runs 14 residues. With 5 bases removed from V and 3 bases from J, the gap between germline ends came to 14 bases. CDR1 is MNHEY, CDR2 SVGAGI, per germline. The CDR3 coding sequence is TGTGCCAGCAGTCAAAGGACCAGTAACTACGAGCAGTACTTC. The encoded protein is CASSQRTSNYEQYF.

The sample holds many counts of this clonotype. This chain links TRBV9 with TRBJ2-1; D may be TRBD2 (5 bases). This CDR3 has 16 amino acids. V lost 3 bases and J lost 0, with 13 bases in between. CDR1 and CDR2 from the germline V gene are SGDLS and YYNGEE. As DNA, the CDR3 is TGTGCCAGCAGCGGAGGGCCTACCCTCTCCTACAATGAGCAGTTCTTC. Residues: CASSGGPTLSYNEQFF. The variable domain in full, with the rest retrieved from reference TRBV9 and TRBJ2-1, is DSGVTQTPKHLITATGQRVTLRCSPRSGDLSVYWYQQSLDQGLQFLIQYYNGEERAKGNILERFSAQQFPDLHSELNLSSLELGDSALYFCASSGGPTLSYNEQFFGPGTRLTVL.

The rearrangement uses TRBV15 and TRBJ2-5; the match to TRBD1 covers 8 bases. V lost 5 bases to trimming and J lost 3 bases; unmatched junction nucleotides: 8. CDR3 length equals 15 residues. CDR1 LNHNV and CDR2 YYDKDF come from the germline V gene (reference sequence). The CDR3: CATSHRTGTEETQYF. CDR3 nucleotide sequence: TGTGCCACCAGCCACCGGACAGGGACCGAAGAGACCCAGTACTTC.

This clonotype was detected ten times or more. This chain links TRBV9 with TRBJ2-6, with a tentative D call TRBD1 (8 bases). CDR3 length: 17 amino acids. CDR1 and CDR2 from the germline V gene are SGDLS and YYNGEE. The V end lost 2 bases, the J end lost 1 base, and 13 bases lay between the germline ends. CDR3 amino acids: CASSVGRTGSGANVLTF. The CDR3, as DNA: TGTGCCAGCAGCGTCGGGAGGACAGGGTCTGGGGCCAACGTCCTGACTTTC. Looking up the rest from reference TRBV9 and TRBJ2-6 gives the full variable domain: DSGVTQTPKHLITATGQRVTLRCSPRSGDLSVYWYQQSLDQGLQFLIQYYNGEERAKGNILERFSAQQFPDLHSELNLSSLELGDSALYFCASSVGRTGSGANVLTFGAGSRLTVL.

This clonotype was seen repeatedly, ten times or more. This chain uses TRBV7-2 with TRBJ2-5; tentatively, D is TRBD1 (6 bases). Germline-derived CDR1 and CDR2 are SGHTA and FQGNSA. The CDR3 has 15 amino acids. The V end was cut by 3 bases, the J end by 1 base, with 12 bases between. CDR3 sequence reads: CASSFITGPQETQYF. The CDR3 DNA follows: TGTGCCAGCAGCTTTATCACAGGGCCCCAAGAGACCCAGTACTTC.

The chain carries TRBV30 and TRBJ2-3; no clear D. V lost 4 bases, J lost 5 bases, and 7 bases lay in between. Germline CDR1 GTSNPN, CDR2 SVGIG (reference sequence). CDR3 length: 11 residues. The CDR3 loop reads CAWKPRDTQYF. CDR3 coding DNA: TGTGCCTGGAAGCCTCGAGATACGCAGTATTTT.

In its sample, this clonotype was seen many times. The rearrangement uses TRBV5-1 and TRBJ2-7; a weak D match, TRBD1 (6 bases). Germline-derived CDR1 and CDR2 are SGHRS and YFSETQ. V shed 5 bases and J shed 2 bases, with 11 bases lying between them. The CDR3 totals 13 residues. CDR3: CASSRGQAYEQYF. The CDR3, as DNA: TGCGCCAGCAGTAGGGGACAAGCCTACGAGCAGTACTTC. The variable domain in full, completed from reference TRBV5-1 and TRBJ2-7, reads KAGVTQTPRYLIKTRGQQVTLSCSPISGHRSVSWYQQTPGQGLQFLFEYFSETQRNKGNFPGRFSGRQFSNSRSEMNVSTLELGDSALYLCASSRGQAYEQYFGPGTRLTVT.

Ten or more counts support this clonotype. V is TRBV29-1 and J is TRBJ2-3; D unclear. With 3 bases removed from V and 1 base from J, the gap between germline ends came to 8 bases. Germline loops: CDR1 SQVTM, CDR2 ANQGSEA. The CDR3 length is 13 residues. CDR3 coding DNA: TGCAGCGTTGATCCCAGAGGCACAGATACGCAGTATTTT. It is translated as CSVDPRGTDTQYF.

This clonotype was recorded at least ten times. J is TRBJ2-3 and V is TRBV4-1; no clear D gene. V lost 0 bases to trimming and J lost 9 bases, with 13 bases between them. From germline, CDR1 is MGHRA and CDR2 YSYEKL. The CDR3 totals 14 residues. The CDR3, as DNA: TGCGCCAGCAGCCAAGATTCGCCCGAGACAACGCAGTATTTT. It specifies CASSQDSPETTQYF.

This clonotype was counted many times. The chain uses TRBV3-1 and TRBJ2-7; D ambiguous. Trimming shortened V by 5 bases and J by 4 bases, and 9 bases separated the two germline ends. There are 12 residues in the CDR3. From germline, CDR1 is LGHDT and CDR2 YNNKEL (reference sequence). The CDR3 DNA is TGTGCCAGCAGCGGAAACGAATACGAGCAGTACTTC. It translates to CASSGNEYEQYF.

There are many counts of this clonotype. V and J are TRBV6-2 or TRBV6-3 and TRBJ2-7; D remains unclear. Germline-derived CDR1 and CDR2 are MNHEY and SVGEGT. The CDR3 runs 16 residues. Trimming cost V 6 bases and J 0 bases, with 18 bases left between them. CDR3 residues: CASSKTTSTSSYEQYF. CDR3 DNA: TGTGCCAGCAGCAAAACGACCTCGACGAGCTCCTACGAGCAGTACTTC.

This clonotype was seen a few times. A read error may be the cause here, since a much bigger clone is one base away. The chain couples TRBV6-6 to TRBJ2-1; the match to TRBD1 covers 7 bases. Looked up from germline, CDR1 is MNHNY and CDR2 is SVGAGI (reference sequence). The V segment lost 7 bases and the J segment 6 bases; nucleotides outside the gene matches: 15. The CDR3 spans 16 residues. CDR3 coding DNA: TGTGCCAGCACTCCCTGTCGGACAGGTCATGCCAATGAGCAGTTCTTC. Protein sequence: CASTPCRTGHANEQFF.

The chain uses TRBV11-2 and TRBJ2-7; D possibly corresponds to TRBD1 (6 bases). V was trimmed by 5 bases and J by 0 bases, leaving 14 bases between them. The CDR3 length is 15 residues. Germline loops: CDR1 SGHAT, CDR2 FQNNGV. The CDR3 loop is CASSPRQDSSYEQYF. In DNA, the CDR3 is TGTGCCAGCAGCCCCCGACAGGACAGCTCCTACGAGCAGTACTTC.

V gene TRBV10-1 combines with J gene TRBJ2-4; 9 bases match TRBD1. The CDR3 has 15 residues. V shed 7 bases and J 0 bases; nucleotides not matched to a gene: 4. The germline gives CDR1 WNHNN, CDR2 SYGVQD (reference sequence). CDR3 coding DNA: TGCGCCAGCAATCGACAGGGGGTAGCCAAAAACATTCAGTACTTC. It encodes CASNRQGVAKNIQYF.

This clonotype has a count of ten or more. The chain joins TRBV6-5 to TRBJ2-3; 10 nucleotides match TRBD2. Trimming cost V 2 bases and J 2 bases; bases outside gene matches: 7. Germline V gene sequence: CDR1 MNHEY, CDR2 SVGAGI. The CDR3 sequence is 17 residues long. CDR3: CASSYEPLAGDTDTQYF. The DNA of the CDR3 is TGTGCCAGCAGTTACGAGCCCCTAGCGGGGGACACAGATACGCAGTATTTT.